This T cell receptor (beta chain) was identified in a study of response to subunit inactivated influenza vaccine. The study's findings and limits: Only a handful of new T cells, the authors suggested, are recruited with each seasonal influenza vaccination.

TCRdb ran MiXCR on the RT-PCR reads and lists one entry per CDR3 protein. This sample has about 520,000 distinct CDR3 sequences, with 6% to 9% found just once. About this clonotype itself: Its target is unknown.

The source was PBMCs from blood, collected approximately 25 months after vaccination. The receptor comes from a man aged 50 to 69 who received an inactivated influenza vaccine.

This CDR3 is CSARRGAETQYF. CDR3 DNA sequence: TGCAGTGCTCGTCGGGGGGCCGAGACCCAGTACTTC. The chain has TRBV20-1 and TRBJ2-5, with D perhaps TRBD2 (7 bases). Trimming took 5 bases from V and 5 from J, leaving 12 bases between them. There are 12 residues in the CDR3. The germline V gene has CDR1 DFQATT and CDR2 SNEGSKA (reference sequence).